This is a list of T cell receptor beta chains from one sample in a study of beta chain features in type 1 diabetes. Clones were sequenced by immunoSEQ multiplex PCR, and TCRdb holds only the in-frame ones, with some missing. The sample has 640,000 or so clones; around an eighth are singletons. The sample consisted of naive CD4+ T cells from blood. These TCRs come from a man between 18 and 35 years old with type 1 diabetes. The CDR3 runs from the conserved cysteine through the conserved F or W. D genes are given only for firm matches. A clone size is listed for some rows: how often the clone was seen (once, few, many), or a class if it is expanded.

clone size	V gene	J gene	D gene	CDR3 DNA	CDR3 protein
-	TRBV6-6	TRBJ1-5	-	TGTGCCAGCAGTTACATTGGGAATCAGCCCCAGCATTTT	CASSYIGNQPQHF
few	TRBV30	TRBJ1-2	-	TGTGCCTGGAGTGTTGGAGGAGCACATGGCTACACCTTC	CAWSVGGAHGYTF
few	TRBV7-2	TRBJ2-3	-	TGTGCCAGCAGCCTAGAATTTGGGGGGGGCCCCACAGATACGCAGTATTTT	CASSLEFGGGPTDTQYF
once	TRBV18	TRBJ2-1	-	TGTGCCAGCTCACCACCGGGCCTCCCGGGAGAGCAGTTCTTC	CASSPPGLPGEQFF
few	TRBV5-1	TRBJ1-2	-	TGCGCCAGCAGCTTGACGGACAAGCGCTATGGCTACACCTTC	CASSLTDKRYGYTF
-	TRBV29-1	TRBJ2-5	TRBD2	TGCAGCTCGCGGGGGGCCGGGCAAGAGACCCAGTACTTC	CSSRGAGQETQYF
-	TRBV4-2	TRBJ2-5	-	TGTGCCAGCAGCCAAGATTACGAGGGCCAAGAGACCCAGTACTTC	CASSQDYEGQETQYF
-	TRBV9	TRBJ2-3	-	TGTGCCAGCAGCGTAGTCCCAAACACAGATACGCAGTATTTT	CASSVVPNTDTQYF
-	TRBV5-4	TRBJ2-7	TRBD2	TGTGCCAGCAGGGCGGGACTAGCGGGGATGGTGCAGTACTTC	CASRAGLAGMVQYF
-	TRBV2	TRBJ2-7	-	TGTGCCAGCAGTCCCACCTACGAGCAGTACTTC	CASSPTYEQYF
-	TRBV5-1	TRBJ1-2	-	TGCGCCAGCAGCATTGGGACAATCTCATATGGCTACACCTTC	CASSIGTISYGYTF
-	TRBV5-1	TRBJ2-2	TRBD1	TGCGCCAGCAACCCGCTGGGACAGGGGAACACCGGGGAGCTGTTTTTT	CASNPLGQGNTGELFF
-	TRBV4-1	TRBJ2-5	TRBD1	TGCGCCAGCAGCCAAGGTCCCATAGGGGGCCTAGAGACCCAGTACTTC	CASSQGPIGGLETQYF
-	TRBV5-1	TRBJ2-7	-	TGCGCCAGCAGCTTGGAGCAGGGAACCTACGAGCAGTACTTC	CASSLEQGTYEQYF
-	TRBV11-1	TRBJ2-5	TRBD2	TGTGCCAGCACCGTCGCGGGGGGAGAGACCCAGTACTTC	CASTVAGGETQYF
few	TRBV7-9	TRBJ2-5	TRBD2	TGTGCCTTCGGGAGGAGGGAACTCCAAGAGACCCAGTACTTC	CAFGRRELQETQYF
-	TRBV30	TRBJ2-1	TRBD1	TGTGCCTGGAATCGTGGGACAGGGGGTCCAAGTACTGAGCAGTTCTTC	CAWNRGTGGPSTEQFF
few	TRBV7-2	TRBJ2-4	-	TGTGCCAGCAGCTTAGAACACAATGTGGTCGGCATTCAGTACTTC	CASSLEHNVVGIQYF